This T cell receptor (beta chain) came from a study of blood T cells in healthy people across ages. Findings and caveats of the study: The long-lived group displayed more naive CD4+ cells, plus higher diversity, than the aged donors did.

The authors ran a second PCR of 7 to 11 cycles using a sample-barcoded 5' primer and a J-beta primer mix. Template switching added a 12-random-nucleotide identifier to every cDNA molecule. One entry per CDR3 protein, called by TCRdb with MiXCR from the 5' RACE reads. The table lists roughly 1.5 million distinct CDR3 sequences, 35% to 45% of them singletons. Of note for this clonotype: Its antigen is undetermined.

This CDR3 region has 14 residues. The V end lost 4 bases, the J end lost 10 bases, and 20 bases lay between the germline ends. Germline lookup yields CDR1 MGHDK and CDR2 SYGVNS. Sequencing was performed on blood. The rearrangement links TRBV25-1 to TRBJ2-7, with TRBD2 as a possible D gene (5 bases). The receptor comes from a woman between 18 and 29 years old in good health. The CDR3 bases are TGTGCCAGCAGTGCCTCCGGGAAGAAAAACGTTCAGTACTTC. Amino acid sequence: CASSASGKKNVQYF.